A few counts support the clone carrying this TCR beta chain. The antigen is not known. This sample was taken from a study of brain metastases from non-small cell lung cancer. Study outcomes and limitations: T-cell infiltration was lower in brain metastases than primaries (P < 0.001). Brain metastases shared most TCR repertoire with primaries, with sparse T cells. Compared with their matched primary tumors, 60% to 80% of brain metastases showed expanded T-cell clones.

Sequencing was performed with immunoSEQ multiplex PCR; in TCRdb, only in-frame clones are kept and a portion is missing. This table has under 4,500 clones, around 90% appearing once. The sequence was obtained from a donor over 35 with non-small cell lung cancer. Input material: primary lung tumor tissue.

The CDR3 bases are TGTGCCAGCAGTTTACGTGCTGTGAACACTGAAGCTTTCTTT. Residues: CASSLRAVNTEAFF. The chain employs TRBV28 and TRBJ1-1; D uncertain. V was pared by 2 bases and J by 0 bases, with 7 bases between. Germline V gene sequence: CDR1 MDHEN, CDR2 SYDVKM. The CDR3 sequence is 14 residues long.